The 21 T cell receptor beta chains below all came from one sample that was sequenced in a study of identical twins. One entry per CDR3 protein results from TCRdb running MiXCR on the 5' RACE reads. In the table there are over 550,000 distinct CDR3 sequences, roughly 6.6% of which are singletons. The data were also submitted as part of a second study, on yellow fever vaccine responses in identical twins.

Sequenced: PBMCs. The receptor set was obtained from a woman between 18 and 29 years old in good health.

There are a few counts of this clonotype. CDR3 loop: CASSPYSGLDRELFF. The CDR3 nucleotides read TGTGCCAGCAGCCCATATTCGGGGCTTGACCGGGAGCTGTTTTTT. The chain links TRBV14 to TRBJ2-2, with D perhaps assigned TRBD1 or TRBD2 (5 bases each). Germline V CDR1 and CDR2: SGHDN, FVKESK. V was pared by 4 bases and J by 9 bases, with 18 bases between. CDR3 length: 15 amino acids.

A few counts support this clonotype. The chain combines TRBV18 with TRBJ1-3, with D possibly TRBD1 on 5 matching bases. The V and J ends lost 3 bases and 0 bases respectively, with 15 bases between them. CDR1 KGHSH and CDR2 LQKENI come from the germline V gene. This CDR3 is built from 17 residues. The CDR3 DNA follows: TGTGCCAGCTCACCTACCGGGACGGGACTCTCTGGAAACACCATATATTTT. Translated: CASSPTGTGLSGNTIYF.

This chain joins TRBV4-1 and TRBJ2-1; 9 bases align to TRBD1. Germline V lookup: CDR1 MGHRA, CDR2 YSYEKL. This CDR3 is 16 amino acids long. The V gene end was trimmed by 2 bases and the J gene end by 7 bases; junction bases not matched to a gene: 9. This chain's CDR3 is CASSQPTGGRSNEQFF. The CDR3 coding sequence is TGCGCCAGCAGCCAACCCACAGGGGGCCGGTCAAATGAGCAGTTCTTC.

CDR3 in amino acids: CASNRDRESGANVLTF. As DNA, the CDR3 is TGTGCCAGCAACCGGGACAGGGAGTCGGGGGCCAACGTCCTGACTTTC. The chain couples TRBV2 to TRBJ2-6; TRBD1 matches 9 bases. Germline V lookup: CDR1 SNHLY, CDR2 FYNNEI. V lost 7 bases and J lost 4; bases outside the gene matches: 8. The CDR3 extends over 16 amino acids.

The sample holds many counts of this clonotype. The gene calls are TRBV7-9 and TRBJ1-3; D possibly corresponds to TRBD1 (5 bases). The germline V gene has CDR1 SEHNR and CDR2 FQNEAQ (reference sequence). The CDR3 consists of 14 residues. V lost 6 bases and J lost 7, with 16 bases in between. The CDR3 is CASRTNGGKNTIYF. CDR3 coding DNA: TGTGCCAGCAGAACCAACGGGGGAAAGAACACCATATATTTT.

V gene TRBV7-6 combines with J gene TRBJ2-7; D gene ambiguous. Per germline, CDR1 SGHVS and CDR2 FNYEAQ. This CDR3 contains 14 residues. Trimming removed 6 bases at V and 5 bases at J, with 17 bases between. For the CDR3, the DNA is TGTGCCAGCAGTCGTAACGGGCGGATTGACGAGCAGTACTTC. Its translation is CASSRNGRIDEQYF.

The DNA for the CDR3 is TGCGCCAGCAGTCATACCGGACCAAACACAAATGGGGATACGCAGTATTTT. Protein sequence: CASSHTGPNTNGDTQYF. The chain has TRBV10-2 and TRBJ2-3; the D is unclear. This CDR3 has 17 amino acids. CDR1 WSHSY and CDR2 SAAADI come from the germline V gene. V lost 5 bases to trimming and J lost 6 bases, with 24 bases between them.

This clonotype has a count of ten or more. This chain joins TRBV28 and TRBJ2-3; D is tentatively TRBD1 or TRBD2 (5 bases each). The CDR3 loop spans 15 amino acids. Germline CDR1 and CDR2: MDHEN and SYDVKM. Trimming took off 6 bases at V and 2 bases at J, with 15 bases between the two ends. The CDR3 DNA reads TGTGCCAGCAGCCTACGGGGCTACAACACAGATACGCAGTATTTT. Residues: CASSLRGYNTDTQYF.

The rearrangement joins TRBV5-1 to TRBJ2-5, with 10 bases matching TRBD1. Germline CDR1 SGHRS, CDR2 YFSETQ. J lost 6 bases, V lost 7 bases, and 3 bases had no gene match. This CDR3 contains 12 residues. CDR3 sequence reads: CASGTGDQTQYF. In nucleotides, the CDR3 is TGCGCCAGCGGGACAGGGGACCAGACCCAGTACTTC.

At least ten counts were recorded for this clonotype. The chain carries TRBV4-1 and TRBJ1-4; D is uncertain. Germline V gene lookup returns CDR1 MGHRA and CDR2 YSYEKL. Trimming removed 6 bases at V and 5 bases at J, with 16 bases between. This CDR3 is built from 15 residues. This CDR3 reads CASSKIGQKNEKLFF. CDR3 in DNA: TGCGCCAGCAGTAAAATCGGGCAGAAGAATGAAAAACTGTTTTTT.

At least ten counts were recorded for this clonotype. CDR3 region: CASGEGTTYEQYF. CDR3 nucleotide sequence: TGTGCCAGCGGGGAAGGAACGACCTACGAGCAGTACTTC. V and J are TRBV12-3 or TRBV12-4 and TRBJ2-7; unclear D gene. CDR3 length equals 13 residues. The V end lost 8 bases, the J end lost 2 bases, and 13 bases lay between the germline ends.

There are a few counts of this clonotype. In nucleotides, the CDR3 is TGTGCCAGCAGCTTAAAGCGGGAGGTCTCCTACGAGCAGTACTTC. This codes for CASSLKREVSYEQYF. This chain connects TRBV7-3 to TRBJ2-7; the match to TRBD2 covers 9 bases. Trimming took 1 base from V and 0 from J; bases not matched to a gene: 1. CDR1 and CDR2 from the germline V gene are SGHTA and FQGTGA. This CDR3 is built from 15 residues.

This clonotype appeared many times. The chain combines TRBV12-3 or TRBV12-4 with TRBJ2-3; 11 nucleotides line up with TRBD2. This CDR3 is 17 amino acids long. J lost 0 bases, V lost 4 bases, and 6 bases had no gene match. The CDR3 protein is CASSSTSGASSTDTQYF. The CDR3 DNA follows: TGTGCCAGCAGTTCGACTAGCGGGGCCTCTAGCACAGATACGCAGTATTTT.

The sample holds many counts of this clonotype. This rearrangement joins TRBV7-9 to TRBJ2-7; TRBD1 agrees at 7 bases. J lost 1 base, V lost 2 bases, and 2 bases had no gene match. CDR1 is SEHNR, CDR2 FQNEAQ, per germline (reference sequence). This CDR3 has 14 residues. CDR3 DNA: TGTGCCAGCAGCTTAAGGGGGCTTTCCTACGAGCAGTACGTC. Translated: CASSLRGLSYEQYV.

This clonotype has a count of ten or more. The chain combines TRBV12-3 or TRBV12-4 with TRBJ2-7; unclear D gene. Between the trimmed V and J ends, which lost 5 bases and 6 bases, there was a span of 17 bases. This CDR3 region has 14 residues. The CDR3 region is CASSKRTLTGEQYF. DNA of the CDR3: TGTGCCAGCAGTAAACGGACCTTAACGGGCGAGCAGTACTTC.

The chain is built from TRBV11-3 and TRBJ2-2; no clear D. The length of the CDR3 is 13 residues. The V gene lost 4 bases and the J gene lost 4 bases, with 7 bases spanning the gap. Germline CDR1 SGHNT, CDR2 YENEEA. CDR3 nucleotide sequence: TGTGCCAGCAGCTCCCCCGGCACCGGGGAGCTGTTTTTT. This translates into CASSSPGTGELFF.

Written as DNA, the CDR3 is TGTGCCAGTAGGAGCCTGGGCAATGAGCAGTTCTTC. It is translated as CASRSLGNEQFF. The rearrangement joins TRBV19 to TRBJ2-1; no firm D call. V lost 6 bases and J 6 bases, leaving 9 bases between the germline ends. The CDR3 has 12 residues. Germline CDR1 and CDR2: LNHDA and SQIVND (reference sequence).

This sequence joins TRBV5-5 and TRBJ2-7, with 8 positions matching TRBD2. The CDR3 is 16 residues long. Germline trimming cut 3 bases from V and 2 bases from J; bases unmatched to any gene: 10. Per the germline V gene, CDR1 is SGHKS and CDR2 is YYEKEE (reference sequence). The CDR3 sequence: CASSSSLLAVTYEQYF. The CDR3 bases are TGTGCCAGCAGCTCTAGCCTACTAGCGGTAACCTACGAGCAGTACTTC.

This chain uses TRBV12-3 or TRBV12-4 with TRBJ2-1, with 8 bases lining up with TRBD2. Trimming cost V 8 bases and J 3 bases; bases outside gene matches: 6. The CDR3 spans 14 residues. For the CDR3, the DNA is TGTGCCAGCGACCGAGCGGGAGTCTACAATGAGCAGTTCTTC. Translating gives CASDRAGVYNEQFF.

This chain links TRBV2 with TRBJ2-1; D is uncertain. Per the germline V gene, CDR1 is SNHLY and CDR2 is FYNNEI. V lost 2 bases, J lost 7 bases, and 9 bases lay in between. The CDR3 covers 13 residues. The CDR3 is CASSERLGNEQFF. For the CDR3, the DNA is TGTGCCAGCAGTGAAAGGCTAGGTAATGAGCAGTTCTTC.

This clonotype was observed a handful of times. The V gene is TRBV15, the J gene TRBJ2-2; 7 nucleotides agree with TRBD2. CDR1 is LNHNV and CDR2 is YYDKDF in the germline V gene (reference sequence). This CDR3 region has 18 residues. J gave up 1 base and V 0 bases, and 8 bases lay outside the gene matches. CDR3 region: CATSRDKGAGMNTGELFF. CDR3 DNA sequence: TGTGCCACCAGCAGAGATAAGGGAGCGGGGATGAACACCGGGGAGCTGTTTTTT.